Following are 17 T cell receptor beta chains from one sample sequenced in a study of blood T cells in healthy people across ages. Combining a sample-barcoded 5' primer with a J-beta primer mix, a second PCR ran for roughly 6 to 12 cycles. One entry per CDR3 protein, called by TCRdb with MiXCR from the 5' RACE reads. The data hold around 1,000,000 distinct CDR3 sequences, with under 30% observed a single time. These sequences were also reported in another study, on T cells of mothers and their children.

Sequencing used blood. Source of these receptors: a girl aged 2 to 9 in good health.

The chain joins TRBV11-1 to TRBJ2-6, with D tentatively TRBD1 or TRBD2 (7 bases each). The CDR3 has 17 amino acids. CDR1 is SGHAT, CDR2 FQDESV, per germline (reference sequence). V shed 5 bases and J shed 0 bases, with 14 bases lying between them. In nucleotides, the CDR3 is TGTGCCAGCAGCCACAGGGAGGGGGCCTCTGGGGCCAACGTCCTGACTTTC. Protein sequence: CASSHREGASGANVLTF.

In its sample, this clonotype was seen a few times. This sequence joins TRBV29-1 and TRBJ2-1, with D possibly being TRBD2 (6 bases). V shed 6 bases and J shed 11 bases, with 17 bases lying between them. The CDR3 spans 12 residues. CDR1 is SQVTM, CDR2 ANQGSEA, per germline. CDR3 DNA: TGCAGCGTGACTAGGGACCACCGTAAGCAGTTCTTC. Translated, it gives CSVTRDHRKQFF.

The V call is TRBV29-1, the J call TRBJ2-1; 8 bases agree with TRBD2. The CDR3 length is 14 residues. The V gene's germline CDR1 is SQVTM and CDR2 ANQGSEA. With V trimmed by 5 bases and J by 12 bases, 15 bases remained unmatched. In DNA form, the CDR3 reads TGCAGCGTTAAGACTAGCGAAAACCTCTTCGCGCAGTTCTTC. It specifies CSVKTSENLFAQFF.

This clonotype has just a few counts. The J gene is TRBJ1-2, the V gene TRBV11-3; D is unclear. The CDR3 runs 15 residues. Germline V lookup: CDR1 SGHNT, CDR2 YENEEA. The V and J ends lost 2 bases and 0 bases respectively, with 10 bases between them. CDR3 region: CASSLNLDANYGYTF. CDR3 in DNA: TGTGCCAGCAGCTTAAACCTGGACGCTAACTATGGCTACACCTTC.

This clonotype was picked up a small number of times. The CDR3 region is CASKGRVYGYTF. CDR3 DNA sequence: TGTGCCAGTAAGGGTAGAGTCTATGGCTACACCTTC. This chain joins TRBV19 and TRBJ1-2, with D unclear. Germline V gene sequence: CDR1 LNHDA, CDR2 SQIVND (reference sequence). Trimming removed 7 bases at V and 4 bases at J, with 10 bases between. The CDR3 totals 12 residues.

The rearrangement links TRBV4-1 to TRBJ1-1; D remains ambiguous. V was pared by 4 bases and J by 0 bases, with 6 bases between. Germline CDR1 MGHRA, CDR2 YSYEKL. This CDR3 comprises 13 residues. CDR3 residues: CASSRSMNTEAFF. CDR3 bases: TGCGCCAGCAGCCGTTCAATGAACACTGAAGCTTTCTTT.

This clonotype has a handful of counts. The J gene is TRBJ2-3, the V gene TRBV29-1, with D unresolved. CDR3 size: 13 residues. CDR1 and CDR2 from the germline V gene are SQVTM and ANQGSEA. With 4 bases removed from V and 2 bases from J, the gap between germline ends came to 10 bases. Here the CDR3 reads CSVARAITDTQYF. DNA for the CDR3: TGCAGCGTTGCCCGGGCTATCACAGATACGCAGTATTTT.

This clonotype was counted between two and nine times. The junction does not match germline at one end; this may be a read error. The rearrangement links TRBV28 to TRBJ2-3, with TRBD2 matching 10 bases. Germline CDR1 reads MDHEN; CDR2 reads SYDVKM. CDR3 length equals 16 residues. As DNA, the CDR3 is TGTGCCAGCAGTCTTGGACTAGCGGTTCCAACAGGTACGCAGTATTTT. This translates into CASSLGLAVPTGTQYF.

The chain joins TRBV7-6 to TRBJ1-2, with TRBD1 identical over 8 bases. The germline CDR1 and CDR2 sequences are SGHVS and FNYEAQ. The CDR3 consists of 14 residues. The V segment lost 1 base and the J segment 6 bases; nucleotides outside the gene matches: 4. CDR3 loop: CASSLDDRGHGYTF. The CDR3 DNA reads TGTGCCAGCAGCTTAGACGACAGGGGTCATGGCTACACCTTC.

J is TRBJ2-3 and V is TRBV20-1, with 7 bases fitting TRBD2. Losses at the gene ends were 3 bases for V and 0 bases for J; bases not matched to a gene: 9. Germline V lookup: CDR1 DFQATT, CDR2 SNEGSKA (reference sequence). The CDR3 runs to 16 residues. CDR3 sequence reads: CSARRSSGTSTDTQYF. CDR3 DNA: TGCAGTGCTAGGAGGTCAAGCGGGACTAGCACAGATACGCAGTATTTT.

This clonotype was found a few times. The chain recombines TRBV5-5 with TRBJ2-2; 8 bases are a match to TRBD2. This CDR3 is 14 amino acids long. With V trimmed by 2 bases and J by 7 bases, 4 bases remained unmatched. Germline V gives CDR1 SGHKS, CDR2 YYEKEE (reference sequence). The CDR3 region is CASSFRGGDGELFF. DNA for the CDR3: TGTGCCAGCAGCTTTCGGGGGGGAGACGGGGAGCTGTTTTTT.

The chain links TRBV6-5 to TRBJ2-5; D not resolved. TRBJ2-7 matches the DNA end more closely, so the J call is doubtful. Germline V CDR1 and CDR2: MNHEY, SVGAGI. The CDR3 totals 12 residues. The CDR3 is CASTSPSYEQYF. CDR3 nucleotides: TGTGCCAGCACATCCCCCTCGTACGAGCAGTACTTC.

This clonotype has at least ten counts. The V gene is TRBV11-2, the J gene TRBJ2-6; 7 nucleotides line up with TRBD2. The germline V gene encodes CDR1 SGHAT and CDR2 FQNNGV. This CDR3 has 15 residues. Trimming took 6 bases from V and 7 from J; bases not matched to a gene: 9. CDR3 bases: TGTGCCAGCAGTCCGGGGGGTTTGGGAGCCAACGTCCTGACTTTC. Its protein is CASSPGGLGANVLTF. The full variable domain, with the rest looked up from reference TRBV11-2 and TRBJ2-6, is EAGVAQSPRYKIIEKRQSVAFWCNPISGHATLYWYQQILGQGPKLLIQFQNNGVVDDSQLPKDRFSAERLKGVDSTLKIQPAKLEDSAVYLCASSPGGLGANVLTFGAGSRLTVL.

A remark on this clonotype: Compared with germline, one end of the junction differs, possibly owing to a read error. The chain couples TRBV20-1 to TRBJ1-1, with D tentatively TRBD1 (6 bases). The CDR3 loop spans 12 amino acids. Germline-derived CDR1 and CDR2 are DFQATT and SNEGSKA (reference sequence). The CDR3 is CSATGQITEAFF. The DNA for the CDR3 is TGCAGCGCTACCGGACAGATCACTGAAGCTTTCTTT.

Only a few counts were recorded for this clonotype. The V and J genes are TRBV7-3 and TRBJ2-3; D tentatively reads TRBD1 or TRBD2 (5 bases each). Germline V lookup: CDR1 SGHTA, CDR2 FQGTGA. The V gene lost 4 bases and the J gene lost 2 bases, with 16 bases spanning the gap. There are 16 residues in the CDR3. DNA of the CDR3: TGTGCCAGCAGCTCCCGGAACCCCGGGACCACAGATACGCAGTATTTT. Its translation: CASSSRNPGTTDTQYF.

The J gene is TRBJ2-1, the V gene TRBV28; D may match TRBD1 or TRBD2 (5 bases each). V lost 6 bases, J lost 8 bases, and 26 bases lay in between. Germline-derived CDR1 and CDR2 are MDHEN and SYDVKM. The length of the CDR3 is 17 residues. The CDR3 bases are TGTGCCAGCAGCCCAACCTCACGCCGGGACCTCGGCGATGAGCAGTTCTTC. Residues: CASSPTSRRDLGDEQFF. Combining the CDR3 with reference TRBV28 and TRBJ2-1 gives the whole variable domain DVKVTQSSRYLVKRTGEKVFLECVQDMDHENMFWYRQDPGLGLRLIYFSYDVKMKEKGDIPEGYSVSREKKERFSLILESASTNQTSMYLCASSPTSRRDLGDEQFFGPGTRLTVL.

This chain links TRBV28 with TRBJ2-3, with 9 bases lining up with TRBD2. The ends lost 8 bases at V and 0 bases at J; junction bases unmatched: 9. In germline, CDR1 is MDHEN, CDR2 SYDVKM. CDR3 length: 16 residues. The CDR3 loop reads CASQRLAEGSTDTQYF. The CDR3 DNA reads as TGTGCCAGCCAACGACTAGCGGAAGGGAGCACAGATACGCAGTATTTT.